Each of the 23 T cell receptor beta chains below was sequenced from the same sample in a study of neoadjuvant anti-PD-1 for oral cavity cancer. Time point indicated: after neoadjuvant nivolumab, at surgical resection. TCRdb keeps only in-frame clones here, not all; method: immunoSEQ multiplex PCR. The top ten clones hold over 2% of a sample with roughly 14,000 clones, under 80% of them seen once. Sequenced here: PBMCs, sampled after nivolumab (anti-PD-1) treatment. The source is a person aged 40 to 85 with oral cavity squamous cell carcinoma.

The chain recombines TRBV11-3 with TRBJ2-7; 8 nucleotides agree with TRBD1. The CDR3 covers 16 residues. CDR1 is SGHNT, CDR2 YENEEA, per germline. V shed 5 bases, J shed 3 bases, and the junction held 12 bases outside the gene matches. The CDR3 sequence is CASSVNNRGWLYEQYF. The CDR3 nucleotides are TGTGCCAGCAGCGTAAATAACAGGGGGTGGCTCTACGAGCAGTACTTC.

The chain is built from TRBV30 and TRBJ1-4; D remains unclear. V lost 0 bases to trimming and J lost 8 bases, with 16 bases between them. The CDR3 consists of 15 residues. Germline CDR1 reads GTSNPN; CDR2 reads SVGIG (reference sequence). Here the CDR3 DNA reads TGTGCCTGGAGTGTTCCCGGGGATTCCAGAGAAAAACTGTTTTTT. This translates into CAWSVPGDSREKLFF.

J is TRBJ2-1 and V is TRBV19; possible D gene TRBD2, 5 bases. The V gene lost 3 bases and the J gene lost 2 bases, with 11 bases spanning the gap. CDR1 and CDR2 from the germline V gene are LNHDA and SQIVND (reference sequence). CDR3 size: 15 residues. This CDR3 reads CASSIDSATYNEQFF. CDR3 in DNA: TGTGCCAGTAGTATTGATAGCGCCACCTACAATGAGCAGTTCTTC.

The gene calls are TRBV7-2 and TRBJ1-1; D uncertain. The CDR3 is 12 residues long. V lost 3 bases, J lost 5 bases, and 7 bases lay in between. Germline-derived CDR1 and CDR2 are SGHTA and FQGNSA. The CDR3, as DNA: TGTGCCAGCAGCTTGTGGGGAACTGAAGCTTTCTTT. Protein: CASSLWGTEAFF.

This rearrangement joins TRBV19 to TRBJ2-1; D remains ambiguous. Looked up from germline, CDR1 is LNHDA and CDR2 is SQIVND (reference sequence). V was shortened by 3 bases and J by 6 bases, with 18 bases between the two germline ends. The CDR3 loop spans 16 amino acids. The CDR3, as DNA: TGTGCCAGTAGTATTCGTTCGGCCGACTTGAGCAATGAGCAGTTCTTC. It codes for CASSIRSADLSNEQFF.

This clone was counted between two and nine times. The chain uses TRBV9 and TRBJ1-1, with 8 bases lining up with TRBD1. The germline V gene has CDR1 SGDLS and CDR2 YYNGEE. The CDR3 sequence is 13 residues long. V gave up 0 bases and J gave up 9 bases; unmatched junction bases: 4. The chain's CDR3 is CASSVDRGNQAFF. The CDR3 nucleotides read TGTGCCAGCAGCGTAGACAGGGGGAATCAAGCTTTCTTT.

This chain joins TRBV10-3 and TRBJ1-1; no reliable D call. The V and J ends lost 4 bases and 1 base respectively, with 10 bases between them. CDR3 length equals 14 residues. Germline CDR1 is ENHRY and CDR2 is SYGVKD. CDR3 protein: CAISVIPGNTEAFF. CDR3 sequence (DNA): TGTGCCATCAGTGTAATCCCTGGGAACACTGAAGCTTTCTTT.

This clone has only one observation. The CDR3 DNA is TGTGCCACCGAACAAGCCACAGGGGTGCGGGAGCAGTACTTC. Its translation is CATEQATGVREQYF. J is TRBJ2-7 and V is TRBV6-1; 7 nucleotides match TRBD1. Trimming at V came to 10 bases and at J to 7 bases, leaving 16 bases not matched to a gene. The CDR3 extends over 14 amino acids. Germline-derived CDR1 and CDR2 are MNHNS and SASEGT.

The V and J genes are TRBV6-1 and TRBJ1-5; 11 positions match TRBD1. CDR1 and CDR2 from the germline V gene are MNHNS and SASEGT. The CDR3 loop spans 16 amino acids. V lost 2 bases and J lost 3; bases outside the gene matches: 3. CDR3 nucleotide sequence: TGTGCCAGCAGTGAATGGACAGGGGGCGACAATCAGCCCCAGCATTTT. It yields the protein CASSEWTGGDNQPQHF.

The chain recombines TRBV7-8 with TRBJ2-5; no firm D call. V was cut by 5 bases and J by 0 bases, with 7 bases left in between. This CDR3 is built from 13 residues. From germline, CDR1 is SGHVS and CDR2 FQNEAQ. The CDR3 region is CASSGSYQETQYF. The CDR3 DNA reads TGTGCCAGCAGCGGGTCGTACCAAGAGACCCAGTACTTC.

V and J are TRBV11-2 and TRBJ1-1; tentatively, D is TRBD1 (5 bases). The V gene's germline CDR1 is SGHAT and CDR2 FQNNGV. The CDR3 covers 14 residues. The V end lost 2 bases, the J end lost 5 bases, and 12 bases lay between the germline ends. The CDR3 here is CASSLNAGRTEAFF. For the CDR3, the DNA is TGTGCCAGCAGCTTAAACGCAGGGCGAACTGAAGCTTTCTTT.

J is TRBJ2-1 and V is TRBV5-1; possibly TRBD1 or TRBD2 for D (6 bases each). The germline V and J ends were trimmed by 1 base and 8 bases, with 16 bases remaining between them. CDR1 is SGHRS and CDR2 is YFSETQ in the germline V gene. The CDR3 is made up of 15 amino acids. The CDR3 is CASSLRGRGGDEQFF. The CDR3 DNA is TGCGCCAGCAGCTTGCGGGGGCGCGGAGGGGATGAGCAGTTCTTC.

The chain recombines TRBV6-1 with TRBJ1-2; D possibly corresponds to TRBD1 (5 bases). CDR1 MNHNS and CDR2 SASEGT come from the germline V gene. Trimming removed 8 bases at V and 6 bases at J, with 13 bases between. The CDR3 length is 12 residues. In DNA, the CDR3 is TGTGCCAGCTGCAACTTGGGGGATGGCTACACCTTC. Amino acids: CASCNLGDGYTF.

This CDR3 is CASSSEASYEQYF. The CDR3 DNA reads as TGTGCCAGCAGCTCAGAGGCCTCCTACGAGCAGTACTTC. The chain joins TRBV5-6 to TRBJ2-7; D is ambiguous. The CDR3 length is 13 residues. V shed 3 bases and J shed 0 bases, with 7 bases lying between them. In germline, CDR1 is SGHDT, CDR2 YYEEEE.

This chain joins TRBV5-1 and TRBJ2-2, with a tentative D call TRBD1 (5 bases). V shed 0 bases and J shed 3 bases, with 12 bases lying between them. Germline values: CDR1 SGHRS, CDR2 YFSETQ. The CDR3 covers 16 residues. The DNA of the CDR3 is TGCGCCAGCAGCTTGGGAGGCAGGGTTTACACCGGGGAGCTGTTTTTT. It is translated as CASSLGGRVYTGELFF.

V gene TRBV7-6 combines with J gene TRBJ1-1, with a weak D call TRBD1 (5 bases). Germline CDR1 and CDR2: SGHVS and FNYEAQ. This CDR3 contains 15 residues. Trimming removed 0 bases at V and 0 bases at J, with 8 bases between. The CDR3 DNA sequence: TGTGCCAGCAGCTTAGCTGAGGACATGAACACTGAAGCTTTCTTT. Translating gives CASSLAEDMNTEAFF. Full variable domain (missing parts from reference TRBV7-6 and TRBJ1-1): GAGVSQSPRYKVTKRGQDVALRCDPISGHVSLYWYRQALGQGPEFLTYFNYEAQQDKSGLPNDRFSAERPEGSISTLTIQRTEQRDSAMYRCASSLAEDMNTEAFFGQGTRLTVV.

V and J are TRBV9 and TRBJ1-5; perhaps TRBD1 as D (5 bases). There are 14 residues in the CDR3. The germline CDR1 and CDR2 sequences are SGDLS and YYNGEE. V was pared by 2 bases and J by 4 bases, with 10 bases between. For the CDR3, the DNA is TGTGCCAGCAGCGTCGGCAGGGCGAATCAGCCCCAGCATTTT. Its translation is CASSVGRANQPQHF. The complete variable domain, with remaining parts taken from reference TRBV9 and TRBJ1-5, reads DSGVTQTPKHLITATGQRVTLRCSPRSGDLSVYWYQQSLDQGLQFLIQYYNGEERAKGNILERFSAQQFPDLHSELNLSSLELGDSALYFCASSVGRANQPQHFGDGTRLSIL.

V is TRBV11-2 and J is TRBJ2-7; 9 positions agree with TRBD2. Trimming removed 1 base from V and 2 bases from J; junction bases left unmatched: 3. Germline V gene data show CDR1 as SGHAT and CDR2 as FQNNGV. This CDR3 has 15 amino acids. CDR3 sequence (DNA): TGTGCCAGCAGCTTAGTGCTAGCGGGGCCCTACGAGCAGTACTTC. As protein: CASSLVLAGPYEQYF. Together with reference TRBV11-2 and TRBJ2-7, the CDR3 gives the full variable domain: EAGVAQSPRYKIIEKRQSVAFWCNPISGHATLYWYQQILGQGPKLLIQFQNNGVVDDSQLPKDRFSAERLKGVDSTLKIQPAKLEDSAVYLCASSLVLAGPYEQYFGPGTRLTVT.

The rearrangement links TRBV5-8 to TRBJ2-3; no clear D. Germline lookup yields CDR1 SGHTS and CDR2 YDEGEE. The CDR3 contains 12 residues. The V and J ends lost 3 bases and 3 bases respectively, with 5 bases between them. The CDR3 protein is CASSSRTDTQYF. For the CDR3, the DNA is TGTGCCAGCAGCTCAAGGACAGATACGCAGTATTTT.

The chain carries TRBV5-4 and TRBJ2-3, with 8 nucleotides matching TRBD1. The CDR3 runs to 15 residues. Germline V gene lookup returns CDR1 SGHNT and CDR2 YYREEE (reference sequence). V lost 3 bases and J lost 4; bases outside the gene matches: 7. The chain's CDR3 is CASSSSGGRADTQYF. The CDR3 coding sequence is TGTGCCAGCAGCTCCTCAGGGGGCAGGGCAGATACGCAGTATTTT.

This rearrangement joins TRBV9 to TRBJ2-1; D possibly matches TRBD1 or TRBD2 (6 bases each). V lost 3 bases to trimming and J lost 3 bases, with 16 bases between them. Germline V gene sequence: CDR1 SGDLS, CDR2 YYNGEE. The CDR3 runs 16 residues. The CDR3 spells CASSAEGGKGYNEQFF. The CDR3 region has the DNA TGTGCCAGCAGCGCCGAGGGGGGAAAGGGCTACAATGAGCAGTTCTTC.

CDR3 loop: CASTAKGTSTDTQYF. The CDR3 bases are TGTGCCAGCACCGCAAAAGGGACTAGCACAGATACGCAGTATTTT. The gene calls are TRBV27 and TRBJ2-3; the D gene is possibly TRBD2 (6 bases). The germline V gene has CDR1 MNHEY and CDR2 SMNVEV (reference sequence). V lost 7 bases to trimming and J lost 0 bases, with 14 bases between them. This CDR3 region has 15 residues.

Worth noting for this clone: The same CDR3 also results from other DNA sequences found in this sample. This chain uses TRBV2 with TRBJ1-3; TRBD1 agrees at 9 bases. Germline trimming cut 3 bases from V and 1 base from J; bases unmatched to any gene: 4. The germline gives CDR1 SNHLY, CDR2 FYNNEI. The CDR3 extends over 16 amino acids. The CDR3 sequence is CASSEGQGNSGNTIYF. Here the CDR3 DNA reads TGTGCCAGCAGTGAGGGACAGGGTAATTCTGGAAACACCATATATTTT.